This paragraph covers one TCR beta chain sequence. The authors' processing: Estimated nucleated cell counts came from reference gene primer amplification. Sequencing used immunoSEQ multiplex PCR; TCRdb keeps in-frame clones, though not all of them. V and J calls and clone size are those listed in that table; D and trimming were worked out from the DNA. The sample has about 180,000 clones; about 80% are singletons. The sample is drawn from a study of blood T cell repertoires in COVID-19. Trimming took 4 bases from V and 2 from J, leaving 17 bases between them. The CDR3 is made up of 17 amino acids. In germline, CDR1 is KGHDR, CDR2 SFDVKD. Individuals aged roughly 18 to 95 years were recruited from 24 US areas. Categorization into cohorts depended on clinical history that participants reported. Participants in the exposed group had met a COVID-19 case in the 2 weeks before joining the study.

This sequence originates from a man aged 55 to 70 who had been exposed to COVID-19. This chain connects TRBV24-1 to TRBJ2-1, with D perhaps TRBD2 (5 bases). The sample was PBMCs or T cells enriched from blood (not recorded which). CDR3: CATSDPRAAQAYNEQFF. The CDR3 DNA reads as TGTGCCACCAGTGACCCAAGAGCGGCCCAGGCCTACAATGAGCAGTTCTTC.